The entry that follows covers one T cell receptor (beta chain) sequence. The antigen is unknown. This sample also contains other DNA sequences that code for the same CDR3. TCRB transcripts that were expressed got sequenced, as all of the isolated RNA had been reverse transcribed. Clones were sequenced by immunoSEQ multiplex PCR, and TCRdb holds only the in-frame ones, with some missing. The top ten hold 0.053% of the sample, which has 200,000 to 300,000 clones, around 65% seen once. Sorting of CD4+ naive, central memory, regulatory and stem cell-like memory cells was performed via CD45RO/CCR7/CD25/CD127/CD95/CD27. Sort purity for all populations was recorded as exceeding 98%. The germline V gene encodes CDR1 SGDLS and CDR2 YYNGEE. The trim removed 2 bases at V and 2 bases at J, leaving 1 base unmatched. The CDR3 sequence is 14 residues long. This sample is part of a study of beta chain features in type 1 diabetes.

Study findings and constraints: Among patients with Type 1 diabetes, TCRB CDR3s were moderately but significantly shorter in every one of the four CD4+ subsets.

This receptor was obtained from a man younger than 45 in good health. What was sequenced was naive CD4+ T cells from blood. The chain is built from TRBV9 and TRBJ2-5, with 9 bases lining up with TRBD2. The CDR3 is CASSVTSGQETQYF. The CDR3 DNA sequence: TGTGCCAGCAGCGTGACTAGCGGTCAAGAGACCCAGTACTTC. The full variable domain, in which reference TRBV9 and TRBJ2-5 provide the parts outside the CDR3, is DSGVTQTPKHLITATGQRVTLRCSPRSGDLSVYWYQQSLDQGLQFLIQYYNGEERAKGNILERFSAQQFPDLHSELNLSSLELGDSALYFCASSVTSGQETQYFGPGTRLLVL.